These 20 T cell receptor beta chains came from one sample sequenced in a study of blood T cell repertoires in COVID-19. Profiled with immunoSEQ multiplex PCR; TCRdb holds only in-frame clones, not every one. The sample comprises 200,000 to 250,000 clones, about 87% of which are singletons, and roughly 2.6% rests with the top ten. Sequences were obtained from PBMCs or T cells enriched from blood (not recorded which). These TCRs come from a woman aged 25 to 39 who had recovered from COVID-19.

The chain links TRBV14 to TRBJ2-2; perhaps TRBD2 as D (5 bases). Germline lookup yields CDR1 SGHDN and CDR2 FVKESK. The V and J ends lost 1 base and 4 bases respectively, with 7 bases between them. CDR3 length equals 14 residues. In nucleotides, the CDR3 is TGTGCCAGCAGCCAAGTTCGGGGCACCGGGGAGCTGTTTTTT. It is translated as CASSQVRGTGELFF.

The gene calls are TRBV11-3 and TRBJ2-7; TRBD1 agrees at 7 bases. Germline CDR1 and CDR2: SGHNT and YENEEA. This CDR3 spans 15 amino acids. V was pared by 1 base and J by 2 bases, with 5 bases of the junction left unmatched. CDR3: CASSLATGSAYEQYF. The CDR3 DNA reads TGTGCCAGCAGCTTAGCGACAGGGAGCGCCTACGAGCAGTACTTC.

The J gene is TRBJ1-2, the V gene TRBV7-9, with 9 nucleotides matching TRBD1. Looked up from germline, CDR1 is SEHNR and CDR2 is FQNEAQ (reference sequence). The CDR3 extends over 15 amino acids. Trimming removed 5 bases from V and 3 bases from J; junction bases left unmatched: 7. The CDR3 nucleotides are TGTGCCAGCAGCCTAGACAGGGGGGCATACTATGGCTACACCTTC. Its protein product is CASSLDRGAYYGYTF.

The J gene is TRBJ2-5, the V gene TRBV7-9, with 8 bases that match TRBD1. The junction had 7 bases not matched to a gene; V was cut back by 5 bases and J by 5 bases. The CDR3 loop spans 14 amino acids. Per germline, CDR1 SEHNR and CDR2 FQNEAQ (reference sequence). Written as DNA, the CDR3 is TGTGCCAGCAGCGGCAGGGGGCCTGGGGAGACCCAGTACTTC. Translated, it gives CASSGRGPGETQYF.

V usage is TRBV7-2 and J usage is TRBJ1-5, with TRBD1 matching over 9 bases. The CDR3 covers 14 residues. V was clipped by 8 bases and J by 5 bases; unmatched bases: 7. CDR1 and CDR2 from the germline V gene are SGHTA and FQGNSA. The chain's CDR3 is CASGTRQGDQPQHF. The CDR3 bases are TGTGCCAGCGGGACAAGACAGGGGGATCAGCCCCAGCATTTT.

The chain couples TRBV15 to TRBJ1-6; D might be TRBD1 (5 bases). V was cut by 8 bases and J by 4 bases, with 12 bases left in between. The CDR3 sequence is 14 residues long. Germline CDR1 is LNHNV and CDR2 is YYDKDF (reference sequence). The DNA for the CDR3 is TGTGCCACCGCACCGGGACTTTATAATTCACCCCTCCACTTT. Translating it yields CATAPGLYNSPLHF.

The chain couples TRBV11-2 to TRBJ1-2; possible D gene TRBD1, 5 bases. Germline lookup yields CDR1 SGHAT and CDR2 FQNNGV. The CDR3 has 16 amino acids. Trimming left V 0 bases short and J 6 bases short, with 17 bases between. CDR3 nucleotides: TGTGCCAGCAGCTTAGATGTGGGTCAGGGTAAGGATGGCTACACCTTC. Amino acids: CASSLDVGQGKDGYTF.

DNA of the CDR3: TGTGCCAGCAGCCGGTCTATCGCCTCTGGAAACACCATATATTTT. Translated, it gives CASSRSIASGNTIYF. J is TRBJ1-3 and V is TRBV3-1 (or the pseudogene TRBV3-2); D is ambiguous. Germline-derived CDR1 and CDR2 are LGHDT and YNNKEL (reference sequence). The CDR3 sequence is 15 residues long. V was pared by 4 bases and J by 0 bases, with 10 bases between.

The chain couples TRBV28 to TRBJ1-5; the D is unclear. This CDR3 spans 14 amino acids. Looked up from germline, CDR1 is MDHEN and CDR2 is SYDVKM. V was shortened by 3 bases and J by 1 base, with 7 bases between the two germline ends. Here the CDR3 reads CASSFRRSNQPQHF. In nucleotides, the CDR3 is TGTGCCAGCAGTTTCCGGAGAAGCAATCAGCCCCAGCATTTT.

This clone occurred a few times. The chain carries TRBV11-1 and TRBJ1-6; 7 bases are a match to TRBD1. The V and J ends lost 5 bases and 7 bases, in that order; junction bases with no gene match: 11. The CDR3 contains 16 residues. Germline values: CDR1 SGHAT, CDR2 FQDESV (reference sequence). CDR3 DNA: TGTGCCAGCAGCCAAACAGCACAGGGGTTGAATTCACCCCTCCACTTT. This gives the protein CASSQTAQGLNSPLHF.

The rearrangement links TRBV4-2 to TRBJ2-7; D is perhaps TRBD2 (6 bases). V gave up 4 bases and J gave up 3 bases, with 16 bases separating them. The germline gives CDR1 LGHNA, CDR2 YNFKEQ. The CDR3 runs 15 residues. CDR3 residues: CASSPSFGGIYEQYF. The CDR3 nucleotides are TGTGCCAGCAGCCCGTCCTTCGGGGGAATCTACGAGCAGTACTTC.

The chain carries TRBV5-1 and TRBJ2-2; D uncertain. Germline V lookup: CDR1 SGHRS, CDR2 YFSETQ. With 6 bases removed from V and 5 bases from J, the gap between germline ends came to 14 bases. The CDR3 extends over 14 amino acids. The CDR3 here is CASKLTTLTGELFF. The CDR3 DNA reads TGCGCCAGCAAACTGACAACCTTAACCGGGGAGCTGTTTTTT.

This CDR3 reads CASSPPDPGDTEAFF. Here the CDR3 DNA reads TGTGCCAGCAGCCCCCCGGACCCAGGGGACACTGAAGCTTTCTTT. V usage is TRBV7-9 and J usage is TRBJ1-1, with a tentative D call TRBD1 (6 bases). CDR3 length: 15 residues. From germline, CDR1 is SEHNR and CDR2 FQNEAQ (reference sequence). Trimming took 5 bases from V and 3 from J, leaving 16 bases between them.

The V and J genes are TRBV27 and TRBJ1-5, with D perhaps TRBD1 (6 bases). V lost 4 bases and J lost 0, with 10 bases in between. Germline V lookup: CDR1 MNHEY, CDR2 SMNVEV (reference sequence). This CDR3 is built from 15 residues. For the CDR3, the DNA is TGTGCCAGCAGTTCAACAGGGTATAGCAATCAGCCCCAGCATTTT. Amino acids: CASSSTGYSNQPQHF.

The chain employs TRBV6-5 and TRBJ1-1; D perhaps matches TRBD1 (5 bases). The CDR3 covers 14 residues. The germline gives CDR1 MNHEY, CDR2 SVGAGI. V shed 7 bases and J shed 0 bases, with 12 bases lying between them. The CDR3 loop is CASTRDYMNTEAFF. DNA for the CDR3: TGTGCCAGCACCCGGGACTACATGAACACTGAAGCTTTCTTT.

The gene calls are TRBV6-5 and TRBJ2-1; no definite D call. The CDR3 has 15 residues. The V and J ends lost 8 bases and 1 base respectively, with 15 bases between them. From germline, CDR1 is MNHEY and CDR2 SVGAGI. The chain's CDR3 is CASALARRSYNEQFF. DNA of the CDR3: TGTGCCAGCGCTTTAGCTCGAAGGTCCTACAATGAGCAGTTCTTC.

The genes are TRBV18 and TRBJ1-1; D not resolved. Per germline, CDR1 KGHSH and CDR2 LQKENI. V was cut by 2 bases and J by 1 base, with 14 bases left in between. The CDR3 loop spans 16 amino acids. The DNA for the CDR3 is TGTGCCAGCTCACCAGTATCGGGGTGGGGGAACACTGAAGCTTTCTTT. It encodes CASSPVSGWGNTEAFF.

The V gene is TRBV3-1 (or the pseudogene TRBV3-2), the J gene TRBJ2-2; the match to TRBD2 covers 8 bases. Losses at the gene ends were 4 bases for V and 7 bases for J; bases not matched to a gene: 8. In germline, CDR1 is LGHDT, CDR2 YNNKEL (reference sequence). This CDR3 comprises 15 residues. CDR3 in amino acids: CASSLPGTRNGELFF. CDR3 sequence (DNA): TGTGCCAGCAGCCTGCCCGGGACTAGAAACGGGGAGCTGTTTTTT.

J is TRBJ1-2 and V is TRBV5-1; 9 positions agree with TRBD1. Per the germline V gene, CDR1 is SGHRS and CDR2 is YFSETQ. After removal of 5 bases from V and 4 bases from J, the junction contained 9 bases not matched to a gene. CDR3 length equals 15 residues. The CDR3 region is CASSRTGEEGYGYTF. The DNA for the CDR3 is TGCGCCAGCAGTAGGACAGGGGAGGAGGGCTATGGCTACACCTTC.

This chain connects TRBV6-5 to TRBJ2-2; unclear D gene. This CDR3 region has 12 residues. The germline CDR1 and CDR2 sequences are MNHEY and SVGAGI. V lost 3 bases to trimming and J lost 6 bases, with 5 bases between them. CDR3 DNA sequence: TGTGCCAGCAGTTATATCCCCGGGGAGCTGTTTTTT. Its translation is CASSYIPGELFF.